These 11 T cell receptor beta chains share one sample of origin, sequenced in a study of cytomegalovirus exposure and HLA in healthy donors. It was with 60 Vbeta and 13 Jbeta primers that the PCR ran. Profiled with immunoSEQ multiplex PCR; TCRdb holds only in-frame clones, not every one. The sample contains 170,000 or so clones, 80% of which appear only once. Sequencing input: PBMCs. These receptors all come from a boy under 18 in good health and CMV-seronegative.

V and J are TRBV15 and TRBJ2-7, with a possible D match to TRBD1 (5 bases). The CDR3 spans 14 residues. Germline V lookup: CDR1 LNHNV, CDR2 YYDKDF (reference sequence). Between the trimmed V and J ends, which lost 3 bases and 4 bases, there was a span of 13 bases. CDR3 sequence: CATSREYRLYEQYF. DNA for the CDR3: TGTGCCACCAGCAGGGAGTACAGGCTATACGAGCAGTACTTC.

The rearrangement links TRBV11-2 to TRBJ2-7, with D uncertain. Trimming cost V 4 bases and J 4 bases, with 20 bases left between them. Germline V gene sequence: CDR1 SGHAT, CDR2 FQNNGV. This CDR3 spans 16 amino acids. The CDR3 sequence is CASSSPYEVGGYEQYF. The CDR3 coding sequence is TGTGCCAGCAGCTCCCCCTATGAGGTGGGTGGGTACGAGCAGTACTTC.

The chain uses TRBV11-1 and TRBJ1-1, with D hard to call. Germline V gene sequence: CDR1 SGHAT, CDR2 FQDESV (reference sequence). The germline V and J ends were trimmed by 10 bases and 6 bases, with 12 bases remaining between them. The length of the CDR3 is 11 residues. CDR3 sequence (DNA): TGTGCCACCCGGGAGTTTGCTGAAGCTTTCTTT. Translation gives CATREFAEAFF.

The J gene is TRBJ1-2, the V gene TRBV28; TRBD1 agrees at 10 bases. The junction had 4 bases not matched to a gene; V was cut back by 1 base and J by 5 bases. This CDR3 is 15 amino acids long. The germline gives CDR1 MDHEN, CDR2 SYDVKM. CDR3 sequence: CASSLLTGGWYGYTF. DNA of the CDR3: TGTGCCAGCAGTTTATTGACAGGGGGCTGGTATGGCTACACCTTC.

The V call is TRBV6-1, the J call TRBJ1-2; 10 positions agree with TRBD1. Germline CDR1 MNHNS, CDR2 SASEGT. V gave up 1 base and J gave up 8 bases; unmatched junction bases: 10. CDR3 length: 16 residues. In nucleotides, the CDR3 is TGTGCCAGCAGTGAAGGAATGGGACAGGGGAGAAGCGGCTACACCTTC. It is translated as CASSEGMGQGRSGYTF.

The CDR3 nucleotides read TGTGCCGTCTCCGGGACAGGGAGATTGACCGGGGAGCTGTTTTTT. The encoded protein is CAVSGTGRLTGELFF. The gene calls are TRBV6-4 and TRBJ2-2, with 9 nucleotides matching TRBD1. Germline lookup yields CDR1 MRHNA and CDR2 SNTAGT. V lost 11 bases to trimming and J lost 5 bases; unmatched junction nucleotides: 12. This CDR3 contains 15 residues.

This clone has more than one count but fewer than ten. The chain links TRBV20-1 to TRBJ2-7, with TRBD1 as a possible D gene (6 bases). Trimming pared 4 bases from V and 6 bases from J, leaving 10 bases between. This CDR3 is built from 11 residues. The V gene's germline CDR1 is DFQATT and CDR2 SNEGSKA (reference sequence). CDR3 residues: CSATQGIEQYF. Here the CDR3 DNA reads TGCAGTGCTACCCAGGGGATCGAGCAGTACTTC.

The chain has TRBV30 and TRBJ1-1, with D maybe TRBD1 (6 bases). CDR1 is GTSNPN and CDR2 is SVGIG in the germline V gene (reference sequence). V lost 6 bases and J 7 bases, leaving 15 bases between the germline ends. CDR3 length: 12 amino acids. The CDR3 here is CACPTGYIEAFF. As DNA, the CDR3 is TGTGCCTGTCCGACAGGATACATTGAAGCTTTCTTT.

The rearrangement links TRBV7-2 to TRBJ1-4; TRBD1 is a possible D gene (6 bases). The CDR3 has 14 residues. Looked up from germline, CDR1 is SGHTA and CDR2 is FQGNSA. Trimming took off 2 bases at V and 7 bases at J, with 11 bases between the two ends. This CDR3 reads CASSLSGQSEKLFF. The DNA for the CDR3 is TGTGCCAGCAGCTTAAGTGGACAGAGTGAAAAACTGTTTTTT.

The chain joins TRBV7-9 to TRBJ1-1; D is perhaps TRBD1 (6 bases). Germline V lookup: CDR1 SEHNR, CDR2 FQNEAQ (reference sequence). V shed 5 bases and J shed 4 bases, with 17 bases lying between them. The CDR3 has 15 amino acids. This CDR3 is CASSGGTGIGTEAFF. Here the CDR3 DNA reads TGTGCCAGCAGCGGCGGAACAGGGATCGGCACTGAAGCTTTCTTT.

J is TRBJ1-1 and V is TRBV30, with D maybe TRBD1 (6 bases). V dropped 4 bases and J dropped 7 bases, with 13 bases sitting between them. The CDR3 is 12 amino acids. CDR1 and CDR2 from the germline V gene are GTSNPN and SVGIG (reference sequence). The CDR3 sequence: CAWTGDRVEAFF. The CDR3 bases are TGTGCCTGGACAGGGGATCGGGTTGAAGCTTTCTTT. Variable domain in full (rest from reference TRBV30 and TRBJ1-1): SQTIHQWPATLVQPVGSPLSLECTVEGTSNPNLYWYRQAAGRGLQLLFYSVGIGQISSEVPQNLSASRPQDRQFILSSKKLLLSDSGFYLCAWTGDRVEAFFGQGTRLTVV.